This TCR beta chain came from a study of beta chain features in type 1 diabetes. Findings and limits, study-wide: Insertions at VDJ junctions were less frequent in type 1 diabetes patients. These patients also deleted more nucleotides at the same junctions. Naive, central memory and Treg TCRB repertoires seemed to resemble each other more closely in patients than they did in healthy donors. All four CD4+ subsets of Type 1 diabetes patients contained TCRB CDR3s that were moderately but significantly shorter.

CD45RO/CCR7/CD25/CD127/CD95/CD27 separated CD4+ naive, central memory, regulatory and stem cell-like memory cells by sorting. Between the trimmed V and J ends, which lost 6 bases and 0 bases, there was a span of 13 bases. CDR1 and CDR2 from the germline V gene are SNHLY and FYNNEI. This CDR3 contains 15 residues. The entirety of the isolated RNA underwent reverse transcription, so expressed TCRB transcripts were sequenced. Assay: immunoSEQ multiplex PCR; the TCRdb copy retains only in-frame clones and omits some. The sample consists of around 500,000 clones, 9.5% to 12% of them appearing once. Comment on this clone: Its target is unknown.

The sequence came from a woman aged 18-29 years in good health. The rearrangement uses TRBV2 and TRBJ2-3, with D perhaps matching TRBD1 (6 bases). Sequencing was carried out using naive CD4+ T cells from blood. Here the CDR3 reads CASRDSGTSTDTQYF. In nucleotides, the CDR3 is TGTGCCAGCAGGGACAGCGGAACTAGCACAGATACGCAGTATTTT.